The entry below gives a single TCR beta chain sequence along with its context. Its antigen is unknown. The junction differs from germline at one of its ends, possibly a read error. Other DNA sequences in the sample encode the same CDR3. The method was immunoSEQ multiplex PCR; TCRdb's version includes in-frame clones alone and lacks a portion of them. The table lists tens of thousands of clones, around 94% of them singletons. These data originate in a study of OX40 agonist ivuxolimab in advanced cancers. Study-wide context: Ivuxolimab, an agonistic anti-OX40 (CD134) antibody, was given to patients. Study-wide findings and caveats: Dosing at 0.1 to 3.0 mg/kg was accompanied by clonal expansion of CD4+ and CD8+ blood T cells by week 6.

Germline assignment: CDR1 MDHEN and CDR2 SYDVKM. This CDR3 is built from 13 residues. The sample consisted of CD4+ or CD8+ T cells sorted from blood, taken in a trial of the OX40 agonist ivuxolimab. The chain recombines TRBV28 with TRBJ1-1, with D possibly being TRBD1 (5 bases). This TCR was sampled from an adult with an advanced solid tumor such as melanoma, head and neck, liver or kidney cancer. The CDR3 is CASSPRGTLEPFF. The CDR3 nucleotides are TGCGCCAGCAGTCCTCGCGGGACCCTAGAGCCTTTCTTT.